One TCR beta chain is described in this entry. The sample carries other DNA sequences with the same CDR3. These data are taken from a study of control samples from healthy donors and cancer patients. Method: immunoSEQ multiplex PCR; TCRdb's copy keeps in-frame clones and lacks some. The repertoire consists of some 150,000 clones, with 91% occurring once and the leading ten covering roughly 3.1%. The material sequenced was blood. This clonotype was obtained from a man aged 25 to 40 in good health.

CDR3 amino acids: CASSLPRTGRYEQYF. The CDR3 DNA follows: TGTGCCAGCAGCCTACCCAGGACAGGGCGCTACGAGCAGTACTTC. The chain employs TRBV7-8 and TRBJ2-7, with TRBD1 matching over 8 bases. The CDR3 length is 15 residues. Looked up from germline, CDR1 is SGHVS and CDR2 is FQNEAQ. Trimming at V came to 5 bases and at J to 3 bases, leaving 9 bases not matched to a gene.